This T cell receptor (beta chain) originates from a study of blood T cells in healthy people across ages. The second PCR ran roughly 7 to 11 cycles with a sample-barcoded 5' primer and J-beta primers. Via MiXCR, TCRdb re-called the 5' RACE reads, giving one row per CDR3 protein. The table records around 670,000 distinct CDR3 sequences, roughly 31% of them present only once. There were healthy Caucasian individuals from Russia, aged roughly 6 to 100, serving as donors. Each sample had at least 6 million PBMCs isolated. The CDR3 has 15 amino acids. The trim removed 3 bases at V and 4 bases at J, leaving 5 bases unmatched. At least ten counts were recorded for this clonotype.

This rearrangement joins TRBV12-3 or TRBV12-4 to TRBJ2-2, with TRBD2 identical over 7 bases. The TCR comes from a woman of 80 years or more in good health. Input material: blood. The CDR3 sequence: CASSLTGGFTGELFF. For the CDR3, the DNA is TGTGCCAGCAGTTTGACCGGGGGGTTCACCGGGGAGCTGTTTTTT.